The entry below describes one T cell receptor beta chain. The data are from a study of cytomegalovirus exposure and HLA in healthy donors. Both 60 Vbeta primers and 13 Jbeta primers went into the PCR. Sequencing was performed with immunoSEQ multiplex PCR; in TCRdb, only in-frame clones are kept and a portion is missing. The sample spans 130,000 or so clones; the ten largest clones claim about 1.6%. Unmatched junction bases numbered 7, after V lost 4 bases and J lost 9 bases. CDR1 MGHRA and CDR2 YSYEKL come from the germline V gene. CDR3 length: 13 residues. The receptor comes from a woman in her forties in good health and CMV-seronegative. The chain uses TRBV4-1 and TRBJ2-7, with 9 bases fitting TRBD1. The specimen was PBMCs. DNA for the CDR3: TGCGCCAGCAGCCCAGGGACAGGGAGCGGGCAGTACGTC. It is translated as CASSPGTGSGQYV.